The sequence of this T cell receptor (beta chain) was determined in a study of T-cell memory formation after mild COVID-19. Study context: Largely donor-specific sequence clusters came from two donors.

CDR1 and CDR2 (germline): SGHKS, YYEKEE (reference sequence). This CDR3 contains 11 residues. V was clipped by 4 bases and J by 12 bases, with 13 bases between them. Employing constant-segment primers, 5'RACE generated TCR alpha and TCR beta cDNA libraries bearing sample barcodes and UMIs. TCRdb re-called the 5' RACE reads through MiXCR, storing one row per CDR3 protein. The sample includes 110,000 to 150,000 distinct CDR3 sequences, approximately 25% of them seen just once. For this clonotype: As yet, its antigen is unknown.

General study results and limits: Clones that shrank (day 15 to 85) were balanced CD4/CD8, whereas later expanders leaned CD4+. Most CD4+ clones that shrank were in CM and EM, while CD8+ ones turned up in EMRA.

Sample: PBMCs or a T cell subset sorted from them (not recorded which). The V and J genes are TRBV5-5 and TRBJ2-5, with D possibly TRBD2 on 5 matching bases. This TCR was sampled from an adult woman who had mild COVID-19 (a few samples of this study predate the infection). Cell type and time point are not known. The CDR3 nucleotides are TGTGCCAGCAGCGATCCTTCCGGGGAGTACTTC. It translates to CASSDPSGEYF.